The clone carrying this TCR beta chain has just a few counts. What it binds is unknown. Each CDR3 protein is one row after TCRdb ran MiXCR on the 5' RACE reads. The sample lists roughly 600,000 distinct CDR3 sequences, roughly 17% seen once, with about 12% in the top ten. These data originate in a study of T-cell memory formation after mild COVID-19. At the level of the study: Largely, the TCR clusters proved donor specific. Study-wide results and caveats: That cross-reactive memory joined was suggested by some responding clones appearing in pre-infection memory. Contracting clones from day 15 to 85 had balanced CD4/CD8; later expanders favoured CD4+.

Trimming took off 4 bases at V and 1 base at J, with 10 bases between the two ends. Germline V gene lookup returns CDR1 LGHDT and CDR2 YNNKEL (reference sequence). This CDR3 has 14 amino acids. The clonotype was recovered from an adult woman who had mild COVID-19 (a few samples of this study predate the infection). Cell type and time point are not known. Input material: PBMCs or a T cell subset sorted from them (not recorded which). The V call is TRBV3-1, the J call TRBJ2-5; tentatively, D is TRBD1 (6 bases). CDR3 sequence: CASSRGHPQETQYF. The CDR3 nucleotides read TGTGCCAGCAGCCGGGGACACCCCCAAGAGACCCAGTACTTC.